What follows are 19 T cell receptor beta chains derived from one specimen sequenced in a study of Ad26.COV2.S vaccination and SARS-CoV-2 variants. TCRdb keeps only in-frame clones here, not all; method: immunoSEQ multiplex PCR. The data contain some 300,000 clones, 70% to 90% of them singletons. Sample treatment: some 19 received Ad26.COV2.S at low or high dose, single or two shots; 5 received placebo; per-sample allocation not given. Samples came from day 63 after the first vaccine or placebo injection. The sequenced sample was peripheral blood, obtained in a trial of Ad26.COV2.S vaccine versus placebo. The receptors stem from a person aged 18-60 years who received the Ad26.COV2.S COVID-19 vaccine or a placebo.

V usage is TRBV15 and J usage is TRBJ2-3; 10 nucleotides align to TRBD1. The CDR3 is 17 amino acids. CDR1 and CDR2 from the germline V gene are LNHNV and YYDKDF (reference sequence). V dropped 0 bases and J dropped 3; count of bases not matched to a gene: 6. The CDR3 DNA is TGTGCCACCAGCAGAGATTTAATGGGACAGGGGACAGATACGCAGTATTTT. It translates to CATSRDLMGQGTDTQYF.

The rearrangement joins TRBV10-3 to TRBJ2-1; D is uncertain. The CDR3 totals 14 residues. Trimming stripped 1 base from V and 4 bases from J, with 8 bases between. CDR1 ENHRY and CDR2 SYGVKD come from the germline V gene. CDR3 in amino acids: CAISELDGYNEQFF. The CDR3 DNA sequence: TGTGCCATCAGTGAGTTGGACGGTTACAATGAGCAGTTCTTC.

The genes are TRBV5-1 and TRBJ2-5, with D hard to call. Trimming cost V 3 bases and J 1 base, with 7 bases left between them. In germline, CDR1 is SGHRS, CDR2 YFSETQ. The CDR3 extends over 13 amino acids. CDR3 protein: CASSSRVQETQYF. CDR3 in DNA: TGCGCCAGCAGCTCGCGAGTCCAAGAGACCCAGTACTTC. Drawing the rest from reference TRBV5-1 and TRBJ2-5, the complete variable domain is KAGVTQTPRYLIKTRGQQVTLSCSPISGHRSVSWYQQTPGQGLQFLFEYFSETQRNKGNFPGRFSGRQFSNSRSEMNVSTLELGDSALYLCASSSRVQETQYFGPGTRLLVL.

A few counts support this clone. The J gene is TRBJ2-1, the V gene TRBV2; TRBD2 agrees at 8 bases. Germline CDR1 reads SNHLY; CDR2 reads FYNNEI. This CDR3 is 14 amino acids long. V lost 5 bases and J lost 3; bases outside the gene matches: 3. CDR3 nucleotides: TGTGCCAGCAGTTCGACTAGCGTCTACAATGAGCAGTTCTTC. This encodes CASSSTSVYNEQFF.

The chain uses TRBV3-1 (or the pseudogene TRBV3-2) and TRBJ1-1, with 7 nucleotides matching TRBD1. CDR3 length: 13 residues. J was trimmed by 7 bases and V by 1 base; bases with no gene match: 3. Germline CDR1 is LGHDT and CDR2 is YNNKEL (reference sequence). CDR3 sequence: CASSQGRDSEAFF. CDR3 in DNA: TGTGCCAGCAGCCAAGGAAGGGACAGTGAAGCTTTCTTT.

The chain links TRBV5-5 to TRBJ2-1; 8 nucleotides match TRBD2. CDR1 is SGHKS and CDR2 is YYEKEE in the germline V gene (reference sequence). V lost 1 base and J lost 2; bases outside the gene matches: 5. The CDR3 runs to 16 residues. CDR3 protein: CASSLFRAGAYNEQFF. As DNA, the CDR3 is TGTGCCAGCAGCTTGTTCCGAGCGGGGGCCTACAATGAGCAGTTCTTC.

This clone was detected a few times. The chain is built from TRBV6-5 and TRBJ1-5, with 8 bases matching TRBD1. CDR3 length: 15 residues. With V trimmed by 2 bases and J by 3 bases, 3 bases remained unmatched. The germline V gene has CDR1 MNHEY and CDR2 SVGAGI. CDR3 sequence (DNA): TGTGCCAGCAGTTACGGGACAGGTTCCAATCAGCCCCAGCATTTT. It is translated as CASSYGTGSNQPQHF.

This clone was counted a single time. This rearrangement joins TRBV30 to TRBJ2-5, with D unresolved. The ends were cut back, 4 bases at V and 1 base at J, with 7 bases in the middle. Germline loops: CDR1 GTSNPN, CDR2 SVGIG (reference sequence). This CDR3 is built from 12 residues. For the CDR3, the DNA is TGTGCCTGGAATACGGCCCAAGAGACCCAGTACTTC. Protein sequence: CAWNTAQETQYF.

V and J are TRBV29-1 and TRBJ2-2, with D perhaps TRBD1 (7 bases). The germline V and J ends were trimmed by 7 bases and 2 bases, with 17 bases remaining between them. CDR1 and CDR2 from the germline V gene are SQVTM and ANQGSEA. This CDR3 region has 15 residues. The CDR3 nucleotides are TGCAGCGCTACGCGGGACAGAAGAAACACCGGGGAGCTGTTTTTT. Amino acid sequence: CSATRDRRNTGELFF.

This chain joins TRBV7-9 and TRBJ2-1, with TRBD2 matching over 10 bases. Losses at the gene ends were 7 bases for V and 9 bases for J; bases not matched to a gene: 21. The CDR3 runs 18 residues. From germline, CDR1 is SEHNR and CDR2 FQNEAQ (reference sequence). This chain's CDR3 is CASTSWASSGGVLTEQFF. Written as DNA, the CDR3 is TGTGCCAGCACCTCGTGGGCGTCCAGCGGGGGGGTCCTCACTGAGCAGTTCTTC.

The V call is TRBV15, the J call TRBJ2-7; D gene unclear. V lost 0 bases, J lost 2 bases, and 5 bases lay in between. CDR3 length equals 13 residues. Germline-derived CDR1 and CDR2 are LNHNV and YYDKDF (reference sequence). The CDR3 region is CATSRDSTYEQYF. CDR3 nucleotides: TGTGCCACCAGCAGAGACAGTACCTACGAGCAGTACTTC.

In its sample, this clone was seen a few times. The chain combines TRBV7-9 with TRBJ1-1; D is undetermined. CDR1 and CDR2 from the germline V gene are SEHNR and FQNEAQ (reference sequence). There are 13 residues in the CDR3. Trimming took off 1 base at V and 10 bases at J, with 13 bases between the two ends. Here the CDR3 reads CASSLEGPSPAFF. Written as DNA, the CDR3 is TGTGCCAGCAGCTTAGAGGGCCCCTCCCCAGCTTTCTTT.

The rearrangement links TRBV30 to TRBJ2-7, with D possibly matching TRBD2 (6 bases). V shed 5 bases and J shed 1 base, with 15 bases lying between them. The CDR3 totals 14 residues. CDR1 GTSNPN and CDR2 SVGIG come from the germline V gene (reference sequence). DNA for the CDR3: TGTGCCTGGGGCGGGACCAGCCCTTCCTACGAGCAGTACTTC. Its translation is CAWGGTSPSYEQYF.

The CDR3 reads CATSRDWGYEQYF. CDR3 in DNA: TGTGCCACCAGCAGAGATTGGGGGTACGAGCAGTACTTC. The V and J genes are TRBV15 and TRBJ2-7; D might be TRBD1 or TRBD2, each matching 5 bases. Germline-derived CDR1 and CDR2 are LNHNV and YYDKDF (reference sequence). V was cut by 0 bases and J by 4 bases, with 7 bases left in between. CDR3 length equals 13 residues.

CDR3 residues: CASSQIPGRAIEAFF. The DNA for the CDR3 is TGTGCCAGCAGCCAGATCCCCGGGAGGGCGATTGAAGCTTTCTTT. This sequence joins TRBV4-2 and TRBJ1-1; D gene unclear. The V end was cut by 3 bases, the J end by 7 bases, with 18 bases between. The CDR3 sequence is 15 residues long. Germline CDR1 LGHNA, CDR2 YNFKEQ.

The rearrangement uses TRBV11-2 and TRBJ2-7; TRBD2 agrees at 9 bases. V dropped 2 bases and J dropped 0; count of bases not matched to a gene: 8. Germline lookup yields CDR1 SGHAT and CDR2 FQNNGV. CDR3 length: 17 residues. CDR3 sequence (DNA): TGTGCCAGCAGCTTAATCAGGTATAGCGGGAGCTCCTACGAGCAGTACTTC. It specifies CASSLIRYSGSSYEQYF.

To note about this clone: In the same sample, other DNA sequences code for this CDR3. The genes are TRBV7-2 and TRBJ2-5; D assignment may be TRBD1 or TRBD2 (5 bases each). CDR3 length: 13 residues. Deletions cut 3 bases from V and 5 bases from J, with 10 bases between. The germline V gene has CDR1 SGHTA and CDR2 FQGNSA. The CDR3 region has the DNA TGTGCCAGCAGCTTGGGGGTTAGGGAGACCCAGTACTTC. Its protein product is CASSLGVRETQYF. Together with reference TRBV7-2 and TRBJ2-5, the CDR3 gives the full variable domain: GAGVSQSPSNKVTEKGKDVELRCDPISGHTALYWYRQSLGQGLEFLIYFQGNSAPDKSGLPSDRFSAERTGGSVSTLTIQRTQQEDSAVYLCASSLGVRETQYFGPGTRLLVL.

The V call is TRBV3-1 (or the pseudogene TRBV3-2), the J call TRBJ2-7; D unclear. V was clipped by 1 base and J by 4 bases, with 11 bases between them. CDR3 size: 14 residues. In germline, CDR1 is LGHDT, CDR2 YNNKEL (reference sequence). For the CDR3, the DNA is TGTGCCAGCAGCCAAGTCCCTTTGGGGTACGAGCAGTACTTC. Translation: CASSQVPLGYEQYF.

The chain recombines TRBV5-1 with TRBJ2-5; TRBD2 matches at 14 bases. The CDR3 loop spans 16 amino acids. Germline-derived CDR1 and CDR2 are SGHRS and YFSETQ. Trimming took 4 bases from V and 2 from J; bases not matched to a gene: 4. The CDR3 sequence is CASSLGLAGAQETQYF. CDR3 DNA sequence: TGCGCCAGCAGCCTGGGACTAGCGGGGGCTCAAGAGACCCAGTACTTC.